Shown below are 9 T cell receptor beta chains from a single sample sequenced in a study of blood T cell repertoires in COVID-19. Assay used: immunoSEQ multiplex PCR; TCRdb lists only in-frame clones, some missing. This repertoire shows tens of thousands of clones, 85% to 95% found once; its top ten account for around 35%. The material sequenced was peripheral blood. These receptors came from a man aged 55 to 69 with active or convalescent COVID-19.

The chain combines TRBV18 with TRBJ2-7; 8 bases are shared with TRBD1. This CDR3 has 14 residues. The V and J ends lost 5 bases and 2 bases, in that order; junction bases with no gene match: 5. CDR1 is KGHSH, CDR2 LQKENI, per germline. The CDR3 loop reads CASSTRTGTYEQYF. The CDR3 DNA is TGTGCCAGCTCAACAAGGACAGGGACCTACGAGCAGTACTTC. Full variable domain (outside the CDR3, taken from reference TRBV18 and TRBJ2-7): NAGVMQNPRHLVRRRGQEARLRCSPMKGHSHVYWYRQLPEEGLKFMVYLQKENIIDESGMPKERFSAEFPKEGPSILRIQQVVRGDSAAYFCASSTRTGTYEQYFGPGTRLTVT.

The CDR3 is CSVDLQRNYGYTF. CDR3 nucleotides: TGCAGCGTTGACCTACAGAGAAACTATGGCTACACCTTC. This chain links TRBV29-1 with TRBJ1-2, with D uncertain. Per germline, CDR1 SQVTM and CDR2 ANQGSEA. This CDR3 has 13 residues. Trimming stripped 3 bases from V and 2 bases from J, with 10 bases between.

This chain uses TRBV18 with TRBJ2-2; a weak D match, TRBD1 (5 bases). The germline V gene has CDR1 KGHSH and CDR2 LQKENI. This CDR3 comprises 14 residues. The V and J ends lost 6 bases and 4 bases respectively, with 12 bases between them. The CDR3 spells CASSRQGTTGELFF. The CDR3, as DNA: TGTGCCAGCTCCCGGCAGGGTACCACCGGGGAGCTGTTTTTT.

CDR3 coding DNA: TGTGCCAGCAGCCACCAAACTAGCGGGGGGGTAAATGAGCAGTTCTTC. Translated, it gives CASSHQTSGGVNEQFF. The chain is built from TRBV3-1 (or the pseudogene TRBV3-2) and TRBJ2-1, with 13 bases aligning to TRBD2. The V gene's germline CDR1 is LGHDT and CDR2 YNNKEL (reference sequence). The V gene end was trimmed by 3 bases and the J gene end by 7 bases; junction bases not matched to a gene: 6. This CDR3 is built from 16 residues.

V gene TRBV10-2 combines with J gene TRBJ1-3, with D maybe TRBD1 (5 bases). V was cut by 8 bases and J by 0 bases, with 11 bases left in between. The CDR3 totals 14 residues. Germline loops: CDR1 WSHSY, CDR2 SAAADI. The chain's CDR3 is CASRGGLSGNTIYF. DNA of the CDR3: TGCGCCAGCCGCGGGGGACTCTCTGGAAACACCATATATTTT.

This clone was counted only a few times. The chain is built from TRBV7-9 and TRBJ2-2; D is perhaps TRBD1 (6 bases). Trimming took off 1 base at V and 4 bases at J, with 10 bases between the two ends. CDR3 length equals 15 residues. Germline CDR1 reads SEHNR; CDR2 reads FQNEAQ (reference sequence). CDR3 sequence: CASSLGVRGTGELFF. In DNA form, the CDR3 reads TGTGCCAGCAGCTTAGGCGTCAGGGGCACCGGGGAGCTGTTTTTT.

The chain links TRBV27 to TRBJ2-1; 8 nucleotides line up with TRBD1. There are 12 residues in the CDR3. V dropped 5 bases and J dropped 9; count of bases not matched to a gene: 3. Germline loops: CDR1 MNHEY, CDR2 SMNVEV (reference sequence). This CDR3 reads CASSLDRGEQFF. As DNA, the CDR3 is TGTGCCAGCAGTCTAGACAGGGGTGAGCAGTTCTTC.

This chain connects TRBV4-3 to TRBJ2-3; TRBD2 agrees at 11 bases. Germline CDR1 and CDR2: LGHNA and YSLEER. The CDR3 covers 16 residues. V dropped 2 bases and J dropped 2; count of bases not matched to a gene: 3. The chain's CDR3 is CASSQLGLADTDTQYF. The CDR3, as DNA: TGCGCCAGCAGCCAACTGGGACTAGCGGACACAGATACGCAGTATTTT.

The rearrangement links TRBV14 to TRBJ1-2; TRBD1 might be the D (6 bases). V was cut by 4 bases and J by 2 bases, with 20 bases left in between. The CDR3 covers 17 residues. Germline-derived CDR1 and CDR2 are SGHDN and FVKESK. CDR3 sequence (DNA): TGTGCCAGCAGCCTTCTACCGGGACACCAACCCAACTATGGCTACACCTTC. Its protein product is CASSLLPGHQPNYGYTF. The whole variable domain, remainder taken from reference TRBV14 and TRBJ1-2, is EAGVTQFPSHSVIEKGQTVTLRCDPISGHDNLYWYRRVMGKEIKFLLHFVKESKQDESGMPNNRFLAERTGGTYSTLKVQPAELEDSGVYFCASSLLPGHQPNYGYTFGSGTRLTVV.